These T cell receptor beta chains were read from a single sample in a study of T cell changes during pregnancy in multiple sclerosis. Profiled with immunoSEQ multiplex PCR; TCRdb holds only in-frame clones, not every one. This table holds 55,000 to 65,000 clones, roughly 94% found once. The sequenced sample was CD8+ T cells from peripheral blood mononuclear cells, obtained in the third trimester of pregnancy. The receptor source for this set is a female donor with multiple sclerosis, enrolled in a pregnancy study. CDR3s include the opening cysteine and the closing phenylalanine or tryptophan. The order of the fields is D gene, J gene, V gene, CDR3 protein. The D gene is left open where the match is weak.

- | TRBJ2-5 | TRBV5-6 | CASSLVLQETQYF
TRBD2 | TRBJ2-1 | TRBV25-1 | CASSGGLAGPPFNNEQFF
TRBD1 | TRBJ2-1 | TRBV6-1 | CASSPGQTPYNEQFF
TRBD1 | TRBJ2-7 | TRBV11-2 | CASSSNRDRAREQYF
TRBD2 | TRBJ2-7 | TRBV27 | CASSFLVAGRGHEQYF
TRBD1 | TRBJ2-1 | TRBV6-5 | CASSYSAGGAYLEQFF
- | TRBJ2-1 | TRBV6-5 | CASSYGVRGGDNEQFF
TRBD1 | TRBJ2-2 | TRBV19 | CASRRGGDRWSSGELFF
- | TRBJ1-2 | TRBV5-4 | CASSPTGPGDGYTF
- | TRBJ2-2 | TRBV18 | CASSPPFGSGELFF
- | TRBJ1-1 | TRBV19 | CASSESGAGFEAFF
TRBD2 | TRBJ2-1 | TRBV9 | CASSVAGGPIEQFF
- | TRBJ2-7 | TRBV30 | CAWSPHGDEQYF
- | TRBJ2-7 | TRBV6-1 | CASSEKGHNYEQYF
TRBD2 | TRBJ2-1 | TRBV5-1 | CASSLAGGGDEQFF
- | TRBJ1-4 | TRBV16 | CASSHPDSATNEKLFF
TRBD1 | TRBJ1-1 | TRBV7-9 | CASRYPSGGWTEAFF
TRBD2 | TRBJ2-1 | TRBV9 | CASSVWLAGGNEQFF
TRBD1 | TRBJ1-4 | TRBV5-1 | CASSFSQGANEKLFF
TRBD2 | TRBJ2-1 | TRBV27 | CASSPTGTNYNEQFF
TRBD1 | TRBJ1-4 | TRBV27 | CASSLTRGGRGEKLFF
- | TRBJ1-4 | TRBV7-9 | CASSLAHTLLVPNEKLFF
TRBD1 | TRBJ2-2 | TRBV5-1 | CASSDGQGVTGELFF